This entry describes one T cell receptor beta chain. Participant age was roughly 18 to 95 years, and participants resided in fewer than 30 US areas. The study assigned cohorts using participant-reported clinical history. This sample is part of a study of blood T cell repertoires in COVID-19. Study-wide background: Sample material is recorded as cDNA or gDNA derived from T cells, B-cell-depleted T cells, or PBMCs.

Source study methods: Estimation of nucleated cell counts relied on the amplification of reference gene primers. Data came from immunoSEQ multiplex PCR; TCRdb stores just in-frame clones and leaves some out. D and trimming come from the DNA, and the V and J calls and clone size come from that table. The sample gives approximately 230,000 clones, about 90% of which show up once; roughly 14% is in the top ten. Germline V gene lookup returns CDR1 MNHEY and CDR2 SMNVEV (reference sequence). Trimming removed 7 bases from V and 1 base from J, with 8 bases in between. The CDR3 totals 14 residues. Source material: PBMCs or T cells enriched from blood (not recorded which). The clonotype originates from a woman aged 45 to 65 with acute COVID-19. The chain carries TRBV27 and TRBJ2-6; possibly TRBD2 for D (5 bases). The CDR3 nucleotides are TGTGCCAGCAACGGAGGTTCTGGGGCCAACGTCCTGACTTTC. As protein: CASNGGSGANVLTF.